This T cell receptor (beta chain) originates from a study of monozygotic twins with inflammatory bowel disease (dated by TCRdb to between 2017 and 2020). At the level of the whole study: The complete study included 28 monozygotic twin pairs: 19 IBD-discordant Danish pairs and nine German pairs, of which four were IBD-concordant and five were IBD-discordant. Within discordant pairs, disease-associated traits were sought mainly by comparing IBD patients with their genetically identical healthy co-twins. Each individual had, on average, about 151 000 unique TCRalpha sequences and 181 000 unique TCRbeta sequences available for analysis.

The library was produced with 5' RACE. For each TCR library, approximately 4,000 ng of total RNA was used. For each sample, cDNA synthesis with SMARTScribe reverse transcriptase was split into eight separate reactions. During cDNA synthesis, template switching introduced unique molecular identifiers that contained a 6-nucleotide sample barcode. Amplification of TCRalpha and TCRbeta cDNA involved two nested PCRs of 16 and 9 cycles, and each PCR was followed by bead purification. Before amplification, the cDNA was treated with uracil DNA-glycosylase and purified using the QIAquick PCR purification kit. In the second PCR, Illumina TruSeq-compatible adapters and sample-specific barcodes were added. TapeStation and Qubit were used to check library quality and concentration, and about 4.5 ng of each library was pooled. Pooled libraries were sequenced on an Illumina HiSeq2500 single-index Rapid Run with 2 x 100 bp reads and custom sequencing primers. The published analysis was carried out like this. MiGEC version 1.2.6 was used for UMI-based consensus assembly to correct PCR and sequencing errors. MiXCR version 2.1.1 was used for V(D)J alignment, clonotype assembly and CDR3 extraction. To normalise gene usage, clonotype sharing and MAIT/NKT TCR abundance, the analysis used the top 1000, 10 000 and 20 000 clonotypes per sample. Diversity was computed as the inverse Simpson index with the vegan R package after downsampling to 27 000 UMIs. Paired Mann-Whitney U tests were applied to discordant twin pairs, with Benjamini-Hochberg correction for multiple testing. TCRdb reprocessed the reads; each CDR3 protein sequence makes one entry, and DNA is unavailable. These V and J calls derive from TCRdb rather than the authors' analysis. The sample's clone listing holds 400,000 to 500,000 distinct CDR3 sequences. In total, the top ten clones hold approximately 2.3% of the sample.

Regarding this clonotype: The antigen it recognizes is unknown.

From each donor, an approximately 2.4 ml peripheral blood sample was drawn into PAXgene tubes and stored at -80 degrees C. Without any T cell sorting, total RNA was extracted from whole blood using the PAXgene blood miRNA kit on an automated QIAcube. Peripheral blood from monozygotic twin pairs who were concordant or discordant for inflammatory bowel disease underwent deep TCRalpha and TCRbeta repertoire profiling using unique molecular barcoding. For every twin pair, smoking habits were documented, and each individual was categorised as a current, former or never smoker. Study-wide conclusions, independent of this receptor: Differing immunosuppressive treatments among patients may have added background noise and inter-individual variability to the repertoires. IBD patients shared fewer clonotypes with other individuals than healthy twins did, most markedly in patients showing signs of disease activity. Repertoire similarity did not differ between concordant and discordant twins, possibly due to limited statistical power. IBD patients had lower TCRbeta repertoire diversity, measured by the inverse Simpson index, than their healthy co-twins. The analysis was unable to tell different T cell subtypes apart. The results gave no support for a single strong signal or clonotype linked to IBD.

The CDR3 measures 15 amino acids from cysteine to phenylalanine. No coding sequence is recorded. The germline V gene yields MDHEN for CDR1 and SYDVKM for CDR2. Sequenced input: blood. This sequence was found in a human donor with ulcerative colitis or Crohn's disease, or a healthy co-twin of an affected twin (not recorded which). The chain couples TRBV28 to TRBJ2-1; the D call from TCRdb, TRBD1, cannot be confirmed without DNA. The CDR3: CASSSRDRRGGEQFF.